This T cell receptor (beta chain) emerged from a study of response to subunit inactivated influenza vaccine. Overall study results and limits: The authors offered the suggestion that each seasonal influenza vaccination recruits few new T cells.

V was cut by 6 bases and J by 2 bases, with 17 bases left in between. The CDR3 runs 15 residues. Germline CDR1 reads LGHNA; CDR2 reads YNFKEQ. In its sample, this clonotype was seen many times. The antigen is undetermined. TCRdb reanalysed the RT-PCR reads using MiXCR and keeps one entry per CDR3 protein. The sample contains about 700,000 distinct CDR3 sequences, about 14% of which appear only once. This sequence joins TRBV4-2 and TRBJ2-7, with D perhaps matching TRBD2 (7 bases). The receptor comes from a man between 50 and 59 years old who received an inactivated influenza vaccine. This specimen consisted of PBMCs from blood, obtained approximately 15 days before vaccination. The CDR3 spells CASSRGASGPYEQYF. As DNA, the CDR3 is TGTGCCAGCAGTCGGGGGGCTAGCGGTCCCTACGAGCAGTACTTC.